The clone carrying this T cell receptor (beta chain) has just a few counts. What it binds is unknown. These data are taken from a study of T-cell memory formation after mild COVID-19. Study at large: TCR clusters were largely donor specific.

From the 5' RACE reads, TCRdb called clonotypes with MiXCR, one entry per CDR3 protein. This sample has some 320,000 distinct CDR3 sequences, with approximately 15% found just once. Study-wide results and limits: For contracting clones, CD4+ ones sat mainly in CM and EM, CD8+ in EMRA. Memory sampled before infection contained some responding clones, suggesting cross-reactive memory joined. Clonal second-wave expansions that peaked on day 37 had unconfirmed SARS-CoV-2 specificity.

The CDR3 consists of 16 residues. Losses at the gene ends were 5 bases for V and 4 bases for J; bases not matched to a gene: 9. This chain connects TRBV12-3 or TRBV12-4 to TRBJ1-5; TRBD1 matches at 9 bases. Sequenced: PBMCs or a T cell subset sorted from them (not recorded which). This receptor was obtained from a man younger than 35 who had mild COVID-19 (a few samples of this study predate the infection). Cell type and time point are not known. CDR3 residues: CASSPTQGAQNQPQHF. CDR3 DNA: TGTGCCAGCAGTCCAACACAGGGGGCACAAAATCAGCCCCAGCATTTT.